Sequencing of this T cell receptor beta chain was carried out in a study of blood T cell repertoires in COVID-19 (dated by TCRdb to the early 2020s). With regard to the full study: Collaborator samples came from the United States, Italy and Spain and covered acute and convalescent phases of COVID-19. The sample metadata nearly always contained a de-identified subject ID, COVID-19 status, age in years and sex. Subjects who had been exposed to COVID-19, were actively infected with it, or had recovered from it provided the deeply sampled blood TCRbeta repertoires that made up the dataset. Samples came from the ongoing ImmuneRACE study (first 160 participants) plus 1,254 subjects from 6 global collaborators. The material from the prospective study consisted of cDNA or gDNA derived from T cells, B-cell-depleted T cells, or PBMCs. The repertoires were made available in a free public database intended to serve as a resource for research on the immune response to SARS-CoV-2. Where available, HLA class I and class II types were obtained from metadata supplied by the sample provider rather than from assay-based typing.

In the case of this clone: No antigen is known for it. No qualities accompany the bases; no much larger clone lies one base away. The sample carries other DNA sequences with the same CDR3.

At one collaborating source in Seattle, patients were enrolled during active infection and were followed longitudinally through the course of disease. The collaborating institutions used their own protocols to collect whole blood in K2EDTA tubes. For TCRbeta analysis, collaborator samples were shipped as frozen whole blood, as isolated PBMCs, or as DNA extracted from either sample type. Beyond this particular receptor, the publication reports: How much clinical and demographic metadata was included differed by source and by participant, and the metadata was provided uncurated.

For CDR1 and CDR2, the germline V gene lists SGHRS and YFSETQ. Relative to germline, V is missing 0 bases and J is missing 5 bases, with 2 bases of the junction outside any gene match. The CDR3, from cysteine to phenylalanine, totals 14 residues. CDR3 DNA only is kept here, 42 bases in frame from base 1. TCRbeta CDR3 regions were amplified from genomic DNA using the immunoSEQ Assay, a bias-controlled multiplex PCR. Under the source paper's analysis protocol: The number of nucleated cells in each sample was estimated from the amplification of reference gene primers within the assay. To quantify the absolute abundance of each unique TCRbeta CDR3 rearrangement, sequence reads were collapsed and filtered. For each sample, productive Simpson clonality was calculated as the square root of Simpson's diversity index across productive rearrangements. TCRdb obtained this table from immuneACCESS and retained in-frame rearrangements with V and J assigned. These tables miss some clones; where compared with another copy, unresolved V genes account for less than half of the shortfall, and the remainder is unexplained. D and trimming were read from the DNA, whereas the V and J calls and clone size are those reported in that table. This sample gives approximately 140,000 clones in total; 80% to 90% of them show up just once. Together, the top ten hold around 15% of the sample.

This TCR was recovered from a man younger than 35 with COVID-19, enrolled during active disease. Recombination connected TRBV5-1 to TRBJ1-1; 9 junctional bases match TRBD1. Source material: peripheral blood. The CDR3 protein sequence reads: CASSLDRGRTEAFF. At the DNA level, the sequence is TGCGCCAGCAGCTTGGACAGGGGGCGGACTGAAGCTTTCTTT. The CDR3 plus the reference TRBV5-1 and TRBJ1-1 genes for the other parts give the full variable domain: KAGVTQTPRYLIKTRGQQVTLSCSPISGHRSVSWYQQTPGQGLQFLFEYFSETQRNKGNFPGRFSGRQFSNSRSEMNVSTLELGDSALYLCASSLDRGRTEAFFGQGTRLTVV.